Below, 6 T cell receptor beta chains from the same sample are listed, as sequenced in a study of control samples from healthy donors and cancer patients. Assay used: immunoSEQ multiplex PCR; TCRdb lists only in-frame clones, some missing. The sample consists of 150,000 to 200,000 clones, about 91% of them appearing once. The sequenced sample was blood. The receptors shown here come from a woman in her forties in good health.

This clone is a singleton in its sample. This chain connects TRBV18 to TRBJ2-2; TRBD2 matches 14 bases. Trimming took 0 bases from V and 1 from J; bases not matched to a gene: 1. Germline V gene lookup returns CDR1 KGHSH and CDR2 LQKENI. The CDR3 length is 18 residues. The chain's CDR3 is CASSPPGLAGVNTGELFF. The CDR3 DNA follows: TGTGCCAGCTCACCACCGGGACTAGCGGGAGTGAACACCGGGGAGCTGTTTTTT. Based on the CDR3 plus reference TRBV18 and TRBJ2-2, the full variable domain is NAGVMQNPRHLVRRRGQEARLRCSPMKGHSHVYWYRQLPEEGLKFMVYLQKENIIDESGMPKERFSAEFPKEGPSILRIQQVVRGDSAAYFCASSPPGLAGVNTGELFFGEGSRLTVL.

This clone appeared a few times. The V call is TRBV7-2, the J call TRBJ2-5, with no clear D. This CDR3 comprises 12 residues. Trimming cost V 0 bases and J 5 bases, with 4 bases left between them. Germline V lookup: CDR1 SGHTA, CDR2 FQGNSA. The CDR3 DNA sequence: TGTGCCAGCAGCTTAGCGTGGGAGACCCAGTACTTC. It yields the protein CASSLAWETQYF.

The CDR3 here is CSVRQATDTQYF. The CDR3 DNA reads as TGCAGCGTCCGACAGGCCACAGATACGCAGTATTTT. The chain combines TRBV29-1 with TRBJ2-3, with D maybe TRBD1 (6 bases). CDR1 SQVTM and CDR2 ANQGSEA come from the germline V gene. The CDR3 has 12 amino acids. The germline V and J ends were trimmed by 6 bases and 2 bases, with 9 bases remaining between them.

The gene calls are TRBV2 and TRBJ2-2, with TRBD1 identical over 7 bases. With V trimmed by 10 bases and J by 7 bases, 12 bases remained unmatched. CDR1 is SNHLY, CDR2 FYNNEI, per germline. The CDR3 runs 14 residues. The CDR3 DNA reads as TGTGCCACGGAACGAACAGGGGTCGGCGGGGAGCTGTTTTTT. It codes for CATERTGVGGELFF.

The chain is built from TRBV10-3 and TRBJ2-1; D may match TRBD1 or TRBD2 (6 bases each). The germline V gene encodes CDR1 ENHRY and CDR2 SYGVKD. CDR3 length: 17 amino acids. Trimming left V 2 bases short and J 5 bases short, with 19 bases between. CDR3: CAISEITGTGADNEQFF. The DNA of the CDR3 is TGTGCCATCAGTGAGATTACCGGGACGGGGGCAGACAATGAGCAGTTCTTC.

The chain has TRBV3-1 (or the pseudogene TRBV3-2) and TRBJ1-2, with 7 bases that match TRBD1. Germline V CDR1 and CDR2: LGHDT, YNNKEL (reference sequence). V shed 5 bases, J shed 8 bases, and the junction held 11 bases outside the gene matches. CDR3 size: 14 residues. The CDR3 loop reads CASSGETGARGYTF. In nucleotides, the CDR3 is TGTGCCAGCAGCGGCGAAACAGGGGCCCGGGGCTACACCTTC.